Each of the 5 T cell receptor beta chains below was sequenced from the same sample in a study of blood T cells in healthy people across ages. It was with a sample-barcoded 5' primer and a J-beta primer mix that a second PCR of roughly 7 to 12 cycles was run. TCRdb recomputed calls from the 5' RACE reads with MiXCR, one row per CDR3 protein. The table records about 630,000 distinct CDR3 sequences, roughly 21% of them present only once. The sequenced sample was blood. The receptor set was obtained from a man aged 70-80 years in good health.

The chain uses TRBV7-9 and TRBJ1-4, with 9 bases lining up with TRBD1. CDR3 length equals 14 residues. With V trimmed by 7 bases and J by 8 bases, 8 bases remained unmatched. Germline V lookup: CDR1 SEHNR, CDR2 FQNEAQ (reference sequence). CDR3 nucleotide sequence: TGTGCCAGCACAATACAGGGGGCGGTAGAAAAACTGTTTTTT. It encodes CASTIQGAVEKLFF.

At least ten counts were recorded for this clonotype. This chain joins TRBV21-1 and TRBJ2-5; TRBD2 was called by the table and not checked on the DNA. TRBV21-1 is annotated as a pseudogene. This CDR3 is built from 15 residues. Here the CDR3 DNA reads TGTGCCAGCACCCTAAAGATAGGGGAGAAAGAGACCCAGTACTTC. Translation: CASTLKIGEKETQYF.

This clonotype is a singleton in its sample. The chain recombines TRBV5-1 with TRBJ2-5, with 11 bases that match TRBD2. J gave up 3 bases and V 4 bases, and 11 bases lay outside the gene matches. Germline V gives CDR1 SGHRS, CDR2 YFSETQ. The CDR3 is made up of 17 amino acids. In DNA, the CDR3 is TGCGCCAGCAGCCAACAGACTAGCGGGACTCGAAAAGAGACCCAGTACTTC. It specifies CASSQQTSGTRKETQYF.

CDR3 sequence reads: CASSMVGGRARSYNEQFF. In DNA, the CDR3 is TGTGCCAGTAGTATGGTAGGCGGGAGGGCCCGCTCCTACAATGAGCAGTTCTTC. This chain joins TRBV19 and TRBJ2-1, with 9 bases that match TRBD2. Germline trimming cut 3 bases from V and 0 bases from J; bases unmatched to any gene: 9. This CDR3 has 18 residues. Germline V lookup: CDR1 LNHDA, CDR2 SQIVND (reference sequence). Full variable domain (rest looked up from reference TRBV19 and TRBJ2-1): DGGITQSPKYLFRKEGQNVTLSCEQNLNHDAMYWYRQDPGQGLRLIYYSQIVNDFQKGDIAEGYSVSREKKESFPLTVTSAQKNPTAFYLCASSMVGGRARSYNEQFFGPGTRLTVL.

The rearrangement joins TRBV5-1 to TRBJ1-6; D is possibly TRBD1 (5 bases). Trimming removed 0 bases at V and 7 bases at J, with 11 bases between. The CDR3 consists of 15 residues. CDR1 and CDR2 (germline): SGHRS, YFSETQ. The CDR3 is CASSLDWGPNSPLHF. CDR3 nucleotide sequence: TGCGCCAGCAGCTTGGATTGGGGACCGAATTCACCCCTCCACTTT.